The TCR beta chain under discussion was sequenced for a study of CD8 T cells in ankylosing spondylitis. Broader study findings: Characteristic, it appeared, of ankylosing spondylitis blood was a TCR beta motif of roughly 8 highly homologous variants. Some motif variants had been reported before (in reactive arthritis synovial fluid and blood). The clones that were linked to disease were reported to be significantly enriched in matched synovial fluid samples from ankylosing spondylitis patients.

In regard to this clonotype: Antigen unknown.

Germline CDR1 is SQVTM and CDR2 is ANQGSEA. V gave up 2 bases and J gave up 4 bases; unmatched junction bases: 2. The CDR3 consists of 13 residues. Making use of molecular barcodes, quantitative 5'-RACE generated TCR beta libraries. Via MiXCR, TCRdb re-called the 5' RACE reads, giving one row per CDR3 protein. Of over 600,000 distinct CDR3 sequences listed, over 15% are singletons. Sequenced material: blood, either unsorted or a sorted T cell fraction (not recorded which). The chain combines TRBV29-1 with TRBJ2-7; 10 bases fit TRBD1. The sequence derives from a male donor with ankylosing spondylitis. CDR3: CSVERDRGYEQYF. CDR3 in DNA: TGCAGCGTTGAAAGGGACAGGGGATACGAGCAGTACTTC.